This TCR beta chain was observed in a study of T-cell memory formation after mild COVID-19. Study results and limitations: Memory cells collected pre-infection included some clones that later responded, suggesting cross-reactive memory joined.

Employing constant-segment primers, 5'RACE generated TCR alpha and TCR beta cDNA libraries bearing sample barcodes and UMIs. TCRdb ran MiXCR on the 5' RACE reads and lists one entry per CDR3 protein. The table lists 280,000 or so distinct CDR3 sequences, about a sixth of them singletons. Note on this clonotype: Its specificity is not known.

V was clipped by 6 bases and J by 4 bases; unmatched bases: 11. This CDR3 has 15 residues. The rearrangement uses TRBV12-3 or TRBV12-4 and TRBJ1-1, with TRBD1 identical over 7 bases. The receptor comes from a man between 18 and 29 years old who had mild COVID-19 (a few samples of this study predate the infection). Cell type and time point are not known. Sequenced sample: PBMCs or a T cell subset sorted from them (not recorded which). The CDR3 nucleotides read TGTGCCAGCAGGCCACTGAAGGGGGCGATCACTGAAGCTTTCTTT. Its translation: CASRPLKGAITEAFF.